Following are 7 T cell receptor beta chains from one sample sequenced in a study of T cell responses to AZD1222 COVID-19 vaccine. Sequenced by immunoSEQ multiplex PCR; TCRdb stores in-frame clones only, minus some. The data contain 150,000 to 200,000 clones, over 80% of them singletons. This material consisted of peripheral blood, taken on day 0 of AZD1222 vaccination. These receptor sequences come from an adult in good health.

The CDR3 DNA reads TGTGCCAGCAGCAGAGAGGTAAACACTGAAGCTTTCTTT. This codes for CASSREVNTEAFF. This chain links TRBV7-2 with TRBJ1-1; D remains unclear. This CDR3 is 13 amino acids long. With 5 bases removed from V and 2 bases from J, the gap between germline ends came to 9 bases. CDR1 and CDR2 (germline): SGHTA, FQGNSA.

The chain joins TRBV9 to TRBJ2-1; 8 nucleotides agree with TRBD2. CDR1 is SGDLS and CDR2 is YYNGEE in the germline V gene. The CDR3 extends over 15 amino acids. V trimming: 5 bases; J trimming: 5 bases; junction bases outside the gene matches: 9. The CDR3 sequence: CASRQGGGYDNEQFF. For the CDR3, the DNA is TGTGCCAGCAGGCAGGGCGGGGGGTATGACAATGAGCAGTTCTTC.

The chain couples TRBV6-4 to TRBJ2-1; 8 bases map to TRBD1. The V gene end was trimmed by 4 bases and the J gene end by 3 bases; junction bases not matched to a gene: 5. CDR1 is MRHNA, CDR2 SNTAGT, per germline. This CDR3 is built from 15 residues. CDR3 loop: CASSAGQGRYNEQFF. The CDR3 bases are TGTGCCAGCAGTGCCGGACAGGGTCGCTACAATGAGCAGTTCTTC.

The chain's CDR3 is CASSYWDSRQPQHF. CDR3 DNA sequence: TGTGCCAGCAGTTACTGGGACAGCAGGCAGCCCCAGCATTTT. This chain connects TRBV6-2 or TRBV6-3 to TRBJ1-5; 7 bases map to TRBD1. This CDR3 contains 14 residues. Germline-derived CDR1 and CDR2 are MNHEY and SVGEGT. Losses at the gene ends were 1 base for V and 7 bases for J; bases not matched to a gene: 4.

The chain couples TRBV10-2 to TRBJ2-3; TRBD1 aligns across 8 bases. In germline, CDR1 is WSHSY, CDR2 SAAADI. With V trimmed by 7 bases and J by 3 bases, 12 bases remained unmatched. The CDR3 totals 16 residues. The CDR3, as DNA: TGCGCCAGCACCACGCTACAGGGGGGAGGTACAGATACGCAGTATTTT. Its translation is CASTTLQGGGTDTQYF.

The chain employs TRBV6-2 or TRBV6-3 and TRBJ2-5; 10 nucleotides match TRBD1. Per germline, CDR1 MNHEY and CDR2 SVGEGT. With 6 bases clipped from V and 5 bases from J, the junction kept 6 bases outside the gene matches. The CDR3 length is 14 residues. The CDR3 protein is CASSRDRGGETQYF. The CDR3 nucleotides are TGTGCCAGCAGCCGGGACAGGGGAGGGGAGACCCAGTACTTC.

The V call is TRBV3-1 (or the pseudogene TRBV3-2), the J call TRBJ1-5; D is ambiguous. In germline, CDR1 is LGHDT, CDR2 YNNKEL (reference sequence). The ends were cut back, 0 bases at V and 2 bases at J, with 8 bases in the middle. CDR3 size: 15 residues. The chain's CDR3 is CASSQDRGGNQPQHF. CDR3 nucleotide sequence: TGTGCCAGCAGCCAAGATCGGGGTGGCAATCAGCCCCAGCATTTT.